This T cell receptor beta chain was retrieved from a study of shared clonotypes between healthy human individuals. CDR3 length: 13 residues. CDR1 is SGHNT and CDR2 is YYREEE in the germline V gene (reference sequence). J lost 5 bases, V lost 4 bases, and 4 bases had no gene match. This table comes from immunoSEQ multiplex PCR, and its TCRdb copy is limited to in-frame clones, with some not included. Here the sample spans 1.6 million or so clones, roughly 98.5% being singletons. V gene TRBV5-4 combines with J gene TRBJ2-5, with TRBD1 identical over 8 bases. Input material: naive CD4+ T cells sorted from blood. Subset described: CD45RA+ positively selected. The sequence came from a man aged 25-45 years in good health. The CDR3 DNA reads as TGTGCCAGCAGCCTGACAGGGGCGGAGACCCAGTACTTC. This encodes CASSLTGAETQYF.